Shown below are 32 T cell receptor beta chains from a single sample sequenced in a study of graft-versus-host responses after intestinal transplantation. TCRdb's copy holds only in-frame clones and misses some; the assay was immunoSEQ multiplex PCR. This table has about 130,000 clones, 85% to 95% appearing once. The antigens for these receptors are not known. The sequencing used unstimulated CD4+ T cells sorted from spleen or lymph node cells, collected before intestinal transplant. These receptors were collected from a human donor who received an intestinal transplant.

The chain combines TRBV19 with TRBJ1-5; TRBD1 matches 7 bases. V was pared by 3 bases and J by 2 bases, with 10 bases of the junction left unmatched. Per the germline V gene, CDR1 is LNHDA and CDR2 is SQIVND (reference sequence). The CDR3 loop spans 17 amino acids. DNA of the CDR3: TGTGCCAGTAGTATGCCCCCGACAGGGAAGGGCAATCAGCCCCAGCATTTT. Protein product: CASSMPPTGKGNQPQHF.

The chain is built from TRBV9 and TRBJ1-2, with D hard to call. This CDR3 comprises 15 residues. Per germline, CDR1 SGDLS and CDR2 YYNGEE. Trimming left V 4 bases short and J 9 bases short, with 22 bases between. The CDR3 protein is CASSPVGGVESRYTF. CDR3 bases: TGTGCCAGCAGCCCCGTCGGTGGTGTTGAGTCGCGCTACACCTTC.

This chain connects TRBV6-5 to TRBJ2-7, with TRBD1 matching over 8 bases. The CDR3 spans 14 residues. Germline assignment: CDR1 MNHEY and CDR2 SVGAGI. V lost 6 bases, J lost 4 bases, and 8 bases stayed unmatched. CDR3 DNA sequence: TGTGCCAGCAGCAGACGGACAGGGCGGTACGAGCAGTACTTC. It is translated as CASSRRTGRYEQYF.

On this clone: At one end the junction does not follow the germline gene, possibly because of a read error. This chain links TRBV7-7 with TRBJ2-5, with TRBD1 matching 9 bases. CDR3 size: 14 residues. Germline values: CDR1 SSHAT, CDR2 FNYEAQ (reference sequence). The CDR3 loop reads CASSLGGTGETQYF. CDR3 coding DNA: TGTGCTAGCAGCTTAGGTGGGACAGGGGAGACCCAGTACTTC.

The chain has TRBV5-4 and TRBJ2-3, with TRBD2 identical over 9 bases. The CDR3 is 16 amino acids. With 4 bases clipped from V and 1 base from J, the junction kept 7 bases outside the gene matches. Germline lookup yields CDR1 SGHNT and CDR2 YYREEE (reference sequence). The CDR3 DNA reads TGTGCCAGCAGCGGGAAAGCGGGAGGCGGCACAGATACGCAGTATTTT. It translates to CASSGKAGGGTDTQYF.

DNA for the CDR3: TGTGCCAGCAGCGCGGCGACAGGGAACTATGGCTACACCTTC. It is translated as CASSAATGNYGYTF. The V and J genes are TRBV5-4 and TRBJ1-2, with 7 bases fitting TRBD1. J gave up 2 bases and V 4 bases, and 5 bases lay outside the gene matches. CDR1 is SGHNT and CDR2 is YYREEE in the germline V gene (reference sequence). The CDR3 totals 14 residues.

V is TRBV5-1 and J is TRBJ1-1, with a possible D match to TRBD1 (5 bases). Trimming shortened V by 5 bases and J by 4 bases, and 15 bases separated the two germline ends. Germline V gives CDR1 SGHRS, CDR2 YFSETQ. This CDR3 has 14 amino acids. This CDR3 reads CASSQLGVSTEAFF. CDR3 DNA sequence: TGCGCCAGCAGTCAGCTGGGGGTAAGCACTGAAGCTTTCTTT.

V usage is TRBV30 and J usage is TRBJ1-1; maybe TRBD1 (5 bases). Germline V gives CDR1 GTSNPN, CDR2 SVGIG (reference sequence). Trimming took off 3 bases at V and 5 bases at J, with 13 bases between the two ends. The CDR3 contains 13 residues. The CDR3 coding sequence is TGTGCCTGGAGGAATCAGGGAGGAACTGAAGCTTTCTTT. Translated: CAWRNQGGTEAFF.

V usage is TRBV6-5 and J usage is TRBJ1-2; TRBD1 matches at 10 bases. Germline V lookup: CDR1 MNHEY, CDR2 SVGAGI. The CDR3 runs 16 residues. V shed 4 bases and J 5 bases; nucleotides not matched to a gene: 10. This CDR3 is CASSSDRGLLQYGYTF. CDR3 bases: TGTGCCAGCAGTTCCGACAGGGGGCTCTTACAATATGGCTACACCTTC.

The V gene is TRBV30, the J gene TRBJ2-4; D may correspond to TRBD1 or TRBD2 (5 bases each). The CDR3 extends over 13 amino acids. V lost 3 bases and J 6 bases, leaving 12 bases between the germline ends. CDR1 and CDR2 from the germline V gene are GTSNPN and SVGIG (reference sequence). CDR3 in amino acids: CAWSSGTGNIQYF. CDR3 coding DNA: TGTGCCTGGAGCTCAGGGACGGGAAACATTCAGTACTTC.

The chain has TRBV10-1 and TRBJ2-7, with TRBD2 identical over 7 bases. Germline assignment: CDR1 WNHNN and CDR2 SYGVQD (reference sequence). This CDR3 spans 14 amino acids. CDR3 coding DNA: TGCACCCCCACCCGGGCTAGCGGCTCCTACGAGCAGTACTTC. Translation gives CTPTRASGSYEQYF.

The V gene is TRBV27, the J gene TRBJ1-2, with D maybe TRBD1 (5 bases). The CDR3 extends over 16 amino acids. From germline, CDR1 is MNHEY and CDR2 SMNVEV (reference sequence). V was pared by 1 base and J by 5 bases, with 17 bases between. CDR3 coding DNA: TGTGCCAGCAGTTTATTGGGGGGGGACGGACCTTATGGCTACACCTTC. Translating it yields CASSLLGGDGPYGYTF.

The DNA of the CDR3 is TGTGCCAGCTCACCACCTCTGACAGGGGGTGGCTACACCTTC. It translates to CASSPPLTGGGYTF. This chain uses TRBV18 with TRBJ1-2, with TRBD1 matching 9 bases. Looked up from germline, CDR1 is KGHSH and CDR2 is LQKENI. The CDR3 contains 14 residues. J was trimmed by 7 bases and V by 0 bases; bases with no gene match: 3.

The V and J genes are TRBV7-3 and TRBJ2-3, with D unclear. The CDR3 covers 15 residues. Germline CDR1 and CDR2: SGHTA and FQGTGA. V lost 2 bases to trimming and J lost 1 base, with 10 bases between them. CDR3 region: CASSLGLERTDTQYF. The DNA of the CDR3 is TGTGCCAGCAGCTTAGGGCTGGAGCGCACAGATACGCAGTATTTT. The full variable domain, completed using reference TRBV7-3 and TRBJ2-3, is GAGVSQTPSNKVTEKGKYVELRCDPISGHTALYWYRQSLGQGPEFLIYFQGTGAADDSGLPNDRFFAVRPEGSVSTLKIQRTERGDSAVYLCASSLGLERTDTQYFGPGTRLTVL.

The chain joins TRBV6-1 to TRBJ1-1; TRBD1 matches 11 bases. The CDR3 runs to 12 residues. The V and J ends lost 7 bases and 11 bases, in that order; junction bases with no gene match: 6. Germline V lookup: CDR1 MNHNS, CDR2 SASEGT. CDR3 sequence: CASTADRGLAFF. CDR3 DNA sequence: TGTGCCAGCACCGCGGACAGGGGGCTGGCTTTCTTT.

The J gene is TRBJ2-7, the V gene TRBV9; 9 bases match TRBD1. V dropped 4 bases and J dropped 3; count of bases not matched to a gene: 11. Germline loops: CDR1 SGDLS, CDR2 YYNGEE. This CDR3 contains 16 residues. CDR3 nucleotides: TGTGCCAGCAGCACCCACGGGGACAGGGTGGACTACGAGCAGTACTTC. Translated: CASSTHGDRVDYEQYF.

The rearrangement joins TRBV5-4 to TRBJ2-7; no clear D gene. The CDR3 loop spans 13 amino acids. Trimming stripped 2 bases from V and 0 bases from J, with 6 bases between. CDR1 is SGHNT and CDR2 is YYREEE in the germline V gene (reference sequence). The CDR3 DNA reads as TGTGCCAGCAGCTTCTCGAGCTCCTACGAGCAGTACTTC. It encodes CASSFSSSYEQYF.

J is TRBJ1-3 and V is TRBV6-1, with TRBD1 matching 7 bases. The germline gives CDR1 MNHNS, CDR2 SASEGT. This CDR3 contains 13 residues. V lost 10 bases and J lost 4; bases outside the gene matches: 7. CDR3 DNA sequence: TGTGCCACTATGACAGGGTGGGGAAACACCATATATTTT. Residues: CATMTGWGNTIYF.

CDR3 amino acids: CASRNLAGQVTDTQYF. The CDR3 nucleotides are TGTGCCAGCAGGAACCTAGCGGGACAGGTCACAGATACGCAGTATTTT. This rearrangement joins TRBV28 to TRBJ2-3, with a tentative D call TRBD2 (9 bases). Germline-derived CDR1 and CDR2 are MDHEN and SYDVKM. Deletions cut 6 bases from V and 2 bases from J, with 18 bases between. The CDR3 totals 16 residues.

The chain carries TRBV5-4 and TRBJ2-1; D unclear. This CDR3 region has 13 residues. The germline V gene encodes CDR1 SGHNT and CDR2 YYREEE (reference sequence). Trimming removed 1 base at V and 5 bases at J, with 7 bases between. Here the CDR3 DNA reads TGTGCCAGCAGCTTGCGAGGTAACAATGAGCAGTTCTTC. Translated, it gives CASSLRGNNEQFF.

CDR3 in DNA: TGTGCCAGCAGCTTAGGGGGTTGGAGCAATCAGCCCCAGCATTTT. It is translated as CASSLGGWSNQPQHF. The chain links TRBV7-6 to TRBJ1-5, with D unclear. CDR1 and CDR2 (germline): SGHVS, FNYEAQ. This CDR3 has 15 residues. V was trimmed by 1 base and J by 1 base, leaving 8 bases between them.

V usage is TRBV2 and J usage is TRBJ1-1; 7 bases map to TRBD1. The germline V gene has CDR1 SNHLY and CDR2 FYNNEI. The length of the CDR3 is 16 residues. The V gene end was trimmed by 6 bases and the J gene end by 1 base; junction bases not matched to a gene: 11. CDR3 nucleotide sequence: TGTGCCAGCAGGAGGGGAACAGGGGCTCCGAACACTGAAGCTTTCTTT. This codes for CASRRGTGAPNTEAFF.

V is TRBV14 and J is TRBJ2-5; 10 bases fit TRBD2. TRBJ2-7 matches the DNA end more closely, so the J call is doubtful. The CDR3 runs to 13 residues. The germline V gene has CDR1 SGHDN and CDR2 FVKESK. CDR3 region: CASSQTSGTEQYF. CDR3 in DNA: TGTGCCAGCAGCCAAACTAGCGGGACCGAGCAGTACTTC.

V and J are TRBV5-4 and TRBJ1-6; perhaps TRBD1 as D (5 bases). V lost 0 bases, J lost 7 bases, and 8 bases lay in between. Germline V CDR1 and CDR2: SGHNT, YYREEE (reference sequence). This CDR3 is built from 14 residues. The CDR3: CASSLGQGNSPLHF. In DNA form, the CDR3 reads TGTGCCAGCAGCTTGGGGCAGGGAAATTCACCCCTCCACTTT.

The chain uses TRBV6-6 and TRBJ1-1; D unclear. Trimming removed 0 bases from V and 8 bases from J, with 13 bases in between. This CDR3 comprises 14 residues. Per germline, CDR1 MNHNY and CDR2 SVGAGI (reference sequence). For the CDR3, the DNA is TGTGCCAGCAGTTACTCCATGTGGACGTCCGAAGCTTTCTTT. It specifies CASSYSMWTSEAFF.

V is TRBV6-4 and J is TRBJ2-3; TRBD2 might be the D (5 bases). The CDR3 is made up of 14 amino acids. Trimming took off 0 bases at V and 2 bases at J, with 6 bases between the two ends. CDR1 is MRHNA and CDR2 is SNTAGT in the germline V gene. The CDR3 loop reads CASSDSRDTDTQYF. The CDR3, as DNA: TGTGCCAGCAGTGACTCGAGGGACACAGATACGCAGTATTTT.

This chain links TRBV27 with TRBJ1-6; D unclear. Germline V gene data show CDR1 as MNHEY and CDR2 as SMNVEV (reference sequence). This CDR3 is 16 amino acids long. Trimming took off 6 bases at V and 10 bases at J, with 22 bases between the two ends. Written as DNA, the CDR3 is TGTGCCAGCAGACTCTTGACGGGCGCAGACCACTCACCCCTCCACTTT. This codes for CASRLLTGADHSPLHF.

This chain connects TRBV5-1 to TRBJ2-1; TRBD2 agrees at 9 bases. The CDR3 consists of 17 residues. V shed 3 bases and J 6 bases; nucleotides not matched to a gene: 13. In germline, CDR1 is SGHRS, CDR2 YFSETQ. CDR3 DNA: TGCGCCAGCAGCTCCGCATTTATAGCGGGAGTCTTCAATGAGCAGTTCTTC. This sequence encodes CASSSAFIAGVFNEQFF. Combining the CDR3 with reference TRBV5-1 and TRBJ2-1 gives the whole variable domain KAGVTQTPRYLIKTRGQQVTLSCSPISGHRSVSWYQQTPGQGLQFLFEYFSETQRNKGNFPGRFSGRQFSNSRSEMNVSTLELGDSALYLCASSSAFIAGVFNEQFFGPGTRLTVL.

J is TRBJ2-7 and V is TRBV7-9; D is perhaps TRBD1 or TRBD2 (5 bases each). V shed 8 bases and J shed 5 bases, with 13 bases lying between them. CDR3 size: 12 residues. Germline V gene sequence: CDR1 SEHNR, CDR2 FQNEAQ (reference sequence). The CDR3 DNA reads as TGTGCCAGCCGCACAGGAGGTAACGAGCAGTACTTC. The encoded protein is CASRTGGNEQYF.

The rearrangement links TRBV15 to TRBJ1-5; D remains unclear. V was cut by 1 base and J by 6 bases, with 7 bases left in between. This CDR3 region has 13 residues. Germline V gene sequence: CDR1 LNHNV, CDR2 YYDKDF (reference sequence). The CDR3 reads CATSRVYGQPQHF. The CDR3 bases are TGTGCCACCAGCAGAGTTTACGGTCAGCCCCAGCATTTT.

The chain has TRBV10-3 and TRBJ2-7; tentatively, D is TRBD2 (6 bases). From germline, CDR1 is ENHRY and CDR2 SYGVKD. The germline V and J ends were trimmed by 2 bases and 3 bases, with 14 bases remaining between them. The CDR3 has 15 residues. The CDR3: CAISEGGGVGYEQYF. The CDR3, as DNA: TGTGCCATCAGTGAGGGTGGAGGGGTCGGCTACGAGCAGTACTTC.

This clone was picked up one time. The rearrangement uses TRBV2 and TRBJ1-6, with unresolved D. CDR3 size: 14 residues. The germline V gene encodes CDR1 SNHLY and CDR2 FYNNEI. Trimming removed 7 bases from V and 10 bases from J, with 17 bases in between. DNA of the CDR3: TGTGCCAGCACCAAGGGTCGGACCGCCTCACCCCTCCACTTT. Protein product: CASTKGRTASPLHF.